The entry below describes one T cell receptor (beta chain). This clonotype was seen more than once but under ten times. No cognate antigen has been identified for it. No per-base quality is available; no much larger clone lies one base away. The data originate from a study of regulatory T cells in long-lasting Graves disease (dated by TCRdb to the early 2020s). With respect to the entire study: Antithyroid drugs had been taken for less than 3 months by newly diagnosed Graves' disease patients. Persistent Graves' disease patients were compared with newly diagnosed Graves' disease patients by peripheral blood TCR sequencing and RNA sequencing. The study was registered as a clinical trial and conducted in China. A total of 33 samples were covered by TCR sequencing, comprising 13 persistent and around 20 newly diagnosed Graves' disease patients.

This specimen's time point label, interpreted: newly diagnosed GD, antithyroid drugs for less than 3 months. For both TCR sequencing and RNA sequencing, RNA was extracted from PBMCs using TRIzol. The diagnosis of Graves' disease followed American Thyroid Association guidelines. Patients for the study were recruited at an endocrinology department in Xi'an, China. Each patient gave about 10 milliliters of peripheral blood, collected in an EDTA anticoagulant tube. Ficoll Paque Plus density gradient separation was used to isolate PBMCs, and no additional T cell sorting was done. An Agilent 2100 Bioanalyzer and agarose gel were used to check RNA quality, while a NanoDrop 2000 measured RNA concentration. Receptor libraries were prepared by multiplex PCR. Instrument on record: Illumina HiSeq 4000. iRepertoire HTBI primers and Arm-PCR amplification of CDR3 regions were used to construct TCR beta libraries. PCR products were gel purified before sequencing. The source study handled its data this way. Gene usage analysis of CDR3 amino acid clonotypes relied on the 55 to 80 TRBV and 12 to 15 TRBJ segments identified across samples. Filtered high-quality paired reads were merged into contigs using COPE and FqMerger. Contigs were aligned with BLAST to IMGT TRBV, TRBD and TRBJ reference genes, and CDR3 was defined per IMGT. Any clonotype with a frequency above 0.1% was counted as a highly expanded clone. Repertoire diversity was measured by Shannon entropy, and V-J evenness by the Gini coefficient. Public clonotypes were defined as clonotypes shared by more than one individual. TCRdb passed the public sequencing reads through fastp at Q25 and MiXCR, retaining productive beta sequences. A single entry per CDR3 protein holds the most common genes and DNA from its merged rows. The V and J calls come from TCRdb's annotation, not from the publication. For this sample the table gives about 240,000 distinct CDR3 sequences, of which around 20% were detected only once. The ten largest clones add up to around 13% of the sample.

Overall results and qualifications from the work: Persistent Graves' disease patients showed lower TCR Shannon entropy and fewer highly expanded clones than newly diagnosed patients, suggesting clonal expansion. Sequencing and analysis were restricted to the TCR beta chain. Patients with persistent disease shared more public clonotypes (around 2,500) than newly diagnosed patients did (about 1,000). Because the primary lesion, thyroid tissue, could not be accessed, the study looked at peripheral blood alone. The small sample size was acknowledged by the authors as a limitation that may reduce accuracy.

The clonotype originates from a female donor with Graves disease. This sample comprised peripheral blood mononuclear cells (PBMCs), obtained at new diagnosis, from a patient treated with antithyroid drugs.

CDR3 region: CASSPGGTGELFF. In nucleotides, the sequence is TGTGCCAGTAGTCCTGGGGGCACCGGGGAGCTGTTTTTT. This chain is built from TRBV19 and TRBJ2-2; the D call is tentative, TRBD1 or TRBD2, as each matches 5 bases. The CDR3 starts with the cysteine, ends with the phenylalanine, and has 13 residues. Just the 39-base CDR3 DNA is kept, in frame starting at base 1. V lost 5 bases and J lost 4 bases; the stretch between them is 8 bases long. Per the germline V gene (reference sequence), LNHDA is the CDR1 and SQIVND is the CDR2. Joined to the reference TRBV19 and TRBJ2-2 proteins, this CDR3 gives the full variable domain: DGGITQSPKYLFRKEGQNVTLSCEQNLNHDAMYWYRQDPGQGLRLIYYSQIVNDFQKGDIAEGYSVSREKKESFPLTVTSAQKNPTAFYLCASSPGGTGELFFGEGSRLTVL.